These T cell receptor beta chains were read from a single sample in a study of beta chain features in type 1 diabetes. Assay: immunoSEQ multiplex PCR; the TCRdb copy retains only in-frame clones and omits some. The sample consists of 600,000 to 750,000 clones, roughly an eighth of them appearing once. What was sequenced was naive CD4+ T cells from blood. These receptors came from a man between 25 and 39 years old with type 1 diabetes. The CDR3 runs from the conserved cysteine through the conserved F or W. A D gene is named only where the DNA matches it firmly. Clone size is stated in some rows and not others, as once, few, many or a class when expanded.

TRBJ1-1	TRBV7-2	few	.	TGTGCCAGCAGCCTCAATCCGGATTCGGGGGGAGCTTTCTTT	CASSLNPDSGGAFF
TRBJ2-1	TRBV5-1	.	.	TGCGCCAGCAGCTTCGGAGACCTCAATGAGCAGTTCTTC	CASSFGDLNEQFF
TRBJ2-6	TRBV9	.	.	TGTGCCAGCAGCGTAGTGGGCTTCCTCTCTGGGGCCAACGTCCTGACTTTC	CASSVVGFLSGANVLTF
TRBJ1-3	TRBV7-2	few	.	TGTGCCAGCAGCTTGCGAGGGGCTGGAAACACCATATATTTT	CASSLRGAGNTIYF
TRBJ1-5	TRBV10-3	.	TRBD1	TGTGCCATCAGTGCCGACAGGGCTGAGCTTCAGCCCCAGCATTTT	CAISADRAELQPQHF
TRBJ1-1	TRBV4-1	.	.	TGCGCCAGCAGGACACACGCGAACACTGAAGCTTTCTTT	CASRTHANTEAFF
TRBJ2-1	TRBV7-9	many	.	TGTGCCAGCAGCTTAGGGGTCACAACAGAGCAGTTCTTC	CASSLGVTTEQFF
TRBJ1-3	TRBV18	few	.	TGTGCCAGCTCACCGAAGGCGAGGGCGGACACCATATATTTT	CASSPKARADTIYF
TRBJ2-3	TRBV29-1	few	.	TGCAGCCACCCCGGCGGGAACACAGATACGCAGTATTTT	CSHPGGNTDTQYF
TRBJ1-2	TRBV13	.	TRBD1	TGTGCCAGCAGCTTCGGGACAGGGCCTTGCACCTTC	CASSFGTGPCTF
TRBJ2-3	TRBV19	.	TRBD1	TGTGCCAGCACAGGGGGTAGCACAGATACGCAGTATTTT	CASTGGSTDTQYF
TRBJ1-4	TRBV30	.	TRBD1	TGTGCCTCCCGGGACAGGGGATCTGAAAAACTGTTTTTT	CASRDRGSEKLFF
TRBJ2-3	TRBV19	few	.	TGTGCCAGTAGTGCCACCCTACTCACAGATACGCAGTATTTT	CASSATLLTDTQYF
TRBJ2-4	TRBV2	.	TRBD1	TGTGCCAGCAGGGAGGACAGGAAAAACATTCAGTACTTC	CASREDRKNIQYF
TRBJ2-4	TRBV27	.	TRBD1	TGTGCCAGCAGTTCTTTGGACAGGGGGATGGTCTCCAAAAACATTCAGTACTTC	CASSSLDRGMVSKNIQYF
TRBJ2-1	TRBV9	few	TRBD2	TGTGCCAGCAGAGGCTCTGGGACTAGCGGGAATGAGCAGTTCTTC	CASRGSGTSGNEQFF
TRBJ2-1	TRBV30	.	.	TGTGCCTGGAGTGATCAGGGGCGGAATGAGCAGTTCTTC	CAWSDQGRNEQFF
TRBJ1-4	TRBV7-6	few	.	TGTGCCAGCAGCTTAGAGGGATCAGGGACGAAACTGTTTTTT	CASSLEGSGTKLFF
TRBJ2-7	TRBV7-9	few	TRBD1	TGTGCCAGCAGCTTAGGCCCGGGACAGGGAAACTACGAGCAGTACTTC	CASSLGPGQGNYEQYF
TRBJ2-1	TRBV2	few	.	TGTGCCAGCAGTGAAGAATACAATGAGCAGTTCTTC	CASSEEYNEQFF
TRBJ1-3	TRBV18	few	.	TGTGCCAGCTCACCATCCGAAAACTCTGGAAACACCATATATTTT	CASSPSENSGNTIYF
TRBJ2-7	TRBV2	.	.	TGTGCCAGCTGGCGGTACGAGCAGTACTTC	CASWRYEQYF
TRBJ1-2	TRBV29-1	.	.	TGCAGCGTTGATAGCAGGAACAATGGCTACACCTTC	CSVDSRNNGYTF
TRBJ1-2	TRBV11-2	few	.	TGTGCCAGCAGCCCAACACCCACCAGGGGACTTAACTATGGCTACACCTTC	CASSPTPTRGLNYGYTF
TRBJ2-3	TRBV29-1	.	.	TGCAGCGTTGGTGGCGGCGGGAGCACAGATACGCAGTATTTT	CSVGGGGSTDTQYF
TRBJ1-2	TRBV7-2	.	.	TGTGCCAGCAGCCCTCAATCCAGCTATGGCTACACCTTC	CASSPQSSYGYTF
TRBJ1-2	TRBV7-9	.	.	TGTGCCAGCAGCTCTGAATTTTTGAGGTATTCTAACTATGGCTACACCTTC	CASSSEFLRYSNYGYTF
TRBJ2-7	TRBV7-9	few	.	TGTGCCAGCAGCTTAGGTGACTGGCACTACGAGCAGTACTTC	CASSLGDWHYEQYF
TRBJ1-4	TRBV30	.	TRBD1	TGTGCCTGGAGCCCTGGACAGGGCGGGAATGAAAAACTGTTTTTT	CAWSPGQGGNEKLFF
TRBJ1-5	TRBV15	.	.	TGTGCCACCAGCAGGGTTAATCAGCCCCAGCATTTT	CATSRVNQPQHF
TRBJ1-4	TRBV6-4	few	.	TGTGCTTCCTCCGTGGAGGAGAATGAAAAACTGTTTTTT	CASSVEENEKLFF
TRBJ1-1	TRBV11-1	few	.	TGTGCCAGCAGCTTAAGAACAGAGAACACTGAAGCTTTCTTT	CASSLRTENTEAFF
TRBJ1-4	TRBV9	.	.	TGTGCCAGCAGCGTAGGGCCAGGGGTTGAAAAACTGTTTTTT	CASSVGPGVEKLFF
TRBJ2-3	TRBV30	.	TRBD2	TGTGCCTGGAGTAGGCGGGGGGGAAACACAGATACGCAGTATTTT	CAWSRRGGNTDTQYF
TRBJ2-7	TRBV30	.	.	TGTGCCTGGAGTGTACAGGTAGGCCCCTACGAGCAGTACTTC	CAWSVQVGPYEQYF
TRBJ1-3	TRBV2	few	TRBD1	TGTGCCAGCCTAGGGGACAGGGGGAACACCATATATTTT	CASLGDRGNTIYF
TRBJ1-5	TRBV5-1	once	.	TGCGCCAGCAGCTTCCTAGGGGTTGGTCAGCCCCAGCATTTT	CASSFLGVGQPQHF
TRBJ1-2	TRBV5-4	.	TRBD1	TGTGCCAGCAGCTCCGCTAGACAGGGAAACTATGGCTACACCTTC	CASSSARQGNYGYTF
TRBJ2-3	TRBV29-1	.	TRBD1	TGCAGCGTCGTCCGGGACAGAAATACGCAGTATTTT	CSVVRDRNTQYF
TRBJ2-2	TRBV7-2	few	.	TGTGCCAGCAGCTTGGTGGGAAACGCGAACACCGGGGAGCTGTTTTTT	CASSLVGNANTGELFF
TRBJ2-3	TRBV30	.	.	TGTGCCTGGAGTATTTTAGGAGATACGCAGTATTTT	CAWSILGDTQYF
TRBJ1-3	TRBV10-3	.	.	TGTGCCACCACCGGACAGTCCGCCTCTGGAAACACCATATATTTT	CATTGQSASGNTIYF
TRBJ2-7	TRBV2	few	TRBD1	TGTGCCAGCAGGGCAGGACAGGCCTACGAGCAGTACTTC	CASRAGQAYEQYF
TRBJ2-7	TRBV13	.	TRBD1	TGTGCCAGCAGCTCGGCCAGGGGGGAGCAGTACTTC	CASSSARGEQYF
TRBJ1-2	TRBV2	few	.	TGTGCCAGCGGGCCACAGGGAGGCTATGGCTACACCTTC	CASGPQGGYGYTF
TRBJ2-4	TRBV5-4	.	TRBD2	TGTGCCAGCAGCTCGGGCGGGGGATTAGCCAAAAACATTCAGTACTTC	CASSSGGGLAKNIQYF
TRBJ2-3	TRBV30	.	.	TGTGCCTGGAAAGGGGCTCCAGATACGCAGTATTTT	CAWKGAPDTQYF
TRBJ2-2	TRBV11-2	few	.	TGTGCCAGCAGCTTTGGCACCTTAAACACCGGGGAGCTGTTTTTT	CASSFGTLNTGELFF